The TCR beta chain described here comes from a study of blood T cell repertoires in COVID-19. Trimming at V came to 6 bases and at J to 8 bases, leaving 12 bases not matched to a gene. The CDR3 has 14 amino acids. Germline V gene data show CDR1 as MNHNY and CDR2 as SVGAGI (reference sequence). Per the original data handling: From reference gene primer amplification, estimates of nucleated cell counts were derived. Method: immunoSEQ multiplex PCR; TCRdb's copy keeps in-frame clones and lacks some. The V and J calls and clone size come from that table; D and trimming were worked out from the DNA. The table has around 190,000 clones, more than 70% seen once.

The chain couples TRBV6-6 to TRBJ1-1, with TRBD1 matching over 7 bases. The clonotype originates from a young man with active or convalescent COVID-19. Sequencing used peripheral blood. The CDR3 protein is CASSSHSTGLEAFF. For the CDR3, the DNA is TGTGCCAGCAGCTCTCATTCGACAGGGTTGGAAGCTTTCTTT.